Listed below are T cell receptor beta chains from one sample, sequenced in a study of control samples from healthy donors and cancer patients. Produced via immunoSEQ multiplex PCR; TCRdb's table is partial and in-frame only. The sample yields tens of thousands of clones, 85% to 95% seen once. The sequenced material came from blood. The receptors stem from a man in his thirties or forties in good health. Each CDR3 is given without its conserved first and last residue.

cdr3_aa,v_call,j_call,cdr3_length
ATSTQDSYEQY,TRBV15,TRBJ2-7,11
ASSLARANYGYT,TRBV5-1,TRBJ1-2,12
ASSRDRVITGELF,TRBV5-1,TRBJ2-2,13
ASSLPRGITDTQY,TRBV28,TRBJ2-3,13
ASSLTQGLMNTEAF,TRBV5-1,TRBJ1-1,14
ASSRTGIPNEQF,TRBV7-2,TRBJ2-1,12
ASSQLLQGKAF,TRBV14,TRBJ1-1,11
ASSLDGSSGNTIY,TRBV27,TRBJ1-3,13
ASRDRDTDTQY,TRBV6-4,TRBJ2-3,11
ASRAGGVADTQY,TRBV28,TRBJ2-3,12
ASSFQELAATDTQY,TRBV27,TRBJ2-3,14
ASSQEGSGVSPLH,TRBV3-1/TRBV3-2,TRBJ1-6,13
ASSLALAGTYEQY,TRBV5-1,TRBJ2-7,13
ASSYQGVGELF,TRBV7-9,TRBJ2-2,11
ASSSQTGDTEAF,TRBV7-8,TRBJ1-1,12
ASSHTGGSYEQY,TRBV28,TRBJ2-7,12
ASSPSGSAYNEQF,TRBV18,TRBJ2-1,13
ASSESGSSYNEQF,TRBV2,TRBJ2-1,13
ASSRLAGGGAGANVLT,TRBV9,TRBJ2-6,16
ASGLVGAGTPYNEQF,TRBV12-5,TRBJ2-1,15